Presented here are 13 T cell receptor beta chains from one specimen sequenced in a study of PD-1 blockade in classical Hodgkin lymphoma. Clones were read by immunoSEQ multiplex PCR, and TCRdb kept only the in-frame ones, dropping some. The table has 7,300 or so clones, about 83% seen once. All the patients suffered relapse after autologous stem cell transplantation, and brentuximab vedotin exposure differed. The source was peripheral blood mononuclear cells (PBMCs), collected at baseline. Every receptor here comes from a human donor with classical Hodgkin lymphoma.

The rearrangement joins TRBV2 to TRBJ1-1; 8 bases agree with TRBD1. The trim removed 4 bases at V and 10 bases at J, leaving 8 bases unmatched. The germline gives CDR1 SNHLY, CDR2 FYNNEI. This CDR3 spans 13 amino acids. CDR3 sequence reads: CASSANRGRRAFF. CDR3 nucleotides: TGTGCCAGCAGTGCCAACAGGGGGAGGAGAGCTTTCTTT.

The chain links TRBV7-2 to TRBJ1-4; unclear D gene. CDR1 and CDR2 from the germline V gene are SGHTA and FQGNSA. Trimming cost V 3 bases and J 5 bases, with 16 bases left between them. The CDR3 has 16 residues. CDR3 nucleotides: TGTGCCAGCAGCTTCACAATCCTGACACCGAATGAAAAACTGTTTTTT. The encoded protein is CASSFTILTPNEKLFF.

This chain connects TRBV9 to TRBJ1-1; 7 positions match TRBD1. CDR1 is SGDLS, CDR2 YYNGEE, per germline. This CDR3 contains 13 residues. The junction had 8 bases not matched to a gene; V was cut back by 5 bases and J by 7 bases. The CDR3 sequence is CASRTGAIGEAFF. CDR3 DNA sequence: TGTGCCAGCAGAACAGGGGCTATTGGTGAAGCTTTCTTT.

The chain has TRBV29-1 and TRBJ1-1; 8 bases agree with TRBD1. CDR3 length: 14 residues. The junction had 7 bases not matched to a gene; V was cut back by 7 bases and J by 0 bases. Per germline, CDR1 SQVTM and CDR2 ANQGSEA. The CDR3 coding sequence is TGCAGCGCCCCAGGGGGCTTTATGAACACTGAAGCTTTCTTT. This codes for CSAPGGFMNTEAFF.

The V gene is TRBV11-3, the J gene TRBJ2-2; 8 bases map to TRBD2. Losses at the gene ends were 5 bases for V and 4 bases for J; bases not matched to a gene: 9. The germline CDR1 and CDR2 sequences are SGHNT and YENEEA. The length of the CDR3 is 16 residues. The CDR3 reads CASSPTSGGSTGELFF. CDR3 sequence (DNA): TGTGCCAGCAGCCCTACCTCGGGAGGGAGCACCGGGGAGCTGTTTTTT.

The rearrangement joins TRBV4-2 to TRBJ2-5, with 8 bases identical to TRBD2. CDR3 size: 16 residues. With V trimmed by 0 bases and J by 0 bases, 3 bases remained unmatched. Germline values: CDR1 LGHNA, CDR2 YNFKEQ. The CDR3 loop reads CASSQERGGYQETQYF. The CDR3, as DNA: TGTGCCAGCAGCCAAGAGCGCGGGGGGTACCAAGAGACCCAGTACTTC.

CDR3 sequence: CASSLRPAYNEQFF. CDR3 DNA sequence: TGTGCCAGCAGCTTACGTCCAGCTTACAATGAGCAGTTCTTC. This chain joins TRBV11-3 and TRBJ2-1; no clear D gene. Germline assignment: CDR1 SGHNT and CDR2 YENEEA. Trimming pared 2 bases from V and 4 bases from J, leaving 9 bases between. CDR3 length equals 14 residues. Variable domain in full (rest from reference TRBV11-3 and TRBJ2-1): EAGVVQSPRYKIIEKKQPVAFWCNPISGHNTLYWYLQNLGQGPELLIRYENEEAVDDSQLPKDRFSAERLKGVDSTLKIQPAELGDSAVYLCASSLRPAYNEQFFGPGTRLTVL.

The rearrangement joins TRBV7-6 to TRBJ2-7; D ambiguous. The CDR3 runs 13 residues. V gave up 5 bases and J gave up 3 bases, with 11 bases separating them. Germline V lookup: CDR1 SGHVS, CDR2 FNYEAQ. CDR3: CASSPGPSYEQYF. For the CDR3, the DNA is TGTGCCAGCAGCCCAGGCCCTAGCTACGAGCAGTACTTC.

J is TRBJ2-1 and V is TRBV9; TRBD2 agrees at 15 bases. This CDR3 comprises 19 residues. V shed 4 bases and J 0 bases; nucleotides not matched to a gene: 8. Per germline, CDR1 SGDLS and CDR2 YYNGEE. CDR3 DNA: TGTGCCAGCAGCCTAGGACTAGCGGGGGGGCCCAGCTCCTACAATGAGCAGTTCTTC. Protein: CASSLGLAGGPSSYNEQFF.

The CDR3 sequence is CASTGPTGTGLDEQYF. The CDR3 DNA is TGTGCCAGCACCGGCCCTACCGGGACAGGGCTGGACGAGCAGTACTTC. This sequence joins TRBV7-8 and TRBJ2-7; the match to TRBD1 covers 9 bases. V trimming: 7 bases; J trimming: 5 bases; junction bases outside the gene matches: 15. Per germline, CDR1 SGHVS and CDR2 FQNEAQ. This CDR3 has 16 residues. Full variable domain (missing parts from reference TRBV7-8 and TRBJ2-7): GAGVSQSPRYKVAKRGQDVALRCDPISGHVSLFWYQQALGQGPEFLTYFQNEAQLDKSGLPSDRFFAERPEGSVSTLKIQRTQQEDSAVYLCASTGPTGTGLDEQYFGPGTRLTVT.

This rearrangement joins TRBV7-9 to TRBJ1-1; D gene ambiguous. This CDR3 contains 17 residues. The V end was cut by 4 bases, the J end by 0 bases, with 18 bases between. From germline, CDR1 is SEHNR and CDR2 FQNEAQ (reference sequence). For the CDR3, the DNA is TGTGCCAGCAGCTACCTCATGAACACCTTGATGAACACTGAAGCTTTCTTT. The encoded protein is CASSYLMNTLMNTEAFF.

There are a few counts of this clone. V usage is TRBV27 and J usage is TRBJ1-5; the D gene is possibly TRBD1 (6 bases). V was clipped by 2 bases and J by 6 bases, with 17 bases between them. Germline values: CDR1 MNHEY, CDR2 SMNVEV (reference sequence). There are 16 residues in the CDR3. CDR3 region: CASSLVGGQIPQPQHF. The CDR3, as DNA: TGTGCCAGCAGTTTAGTGGGGGGGCAGATCCCTCAGCCCCAGCATTTT.

This clone came up once. The genes are TRBV7-9 and TRBJ2-6; 7 bases fit TRBD1. J lost 4 bases, V lost 3 bases, and 3 bases had no gene match. Germline V gene data show CDR1 as SEHNR and CDR2 as FQNEAQ (reference sequence). The CDR3 has 15 residues. CDR3 amino acids: CASSFDRAGANVLTF. In nucleotides, the CDR3 is TGTGCCAGCAGCTTCGACAGGGCGGGGGCCAACGTCCTGACTTTC.